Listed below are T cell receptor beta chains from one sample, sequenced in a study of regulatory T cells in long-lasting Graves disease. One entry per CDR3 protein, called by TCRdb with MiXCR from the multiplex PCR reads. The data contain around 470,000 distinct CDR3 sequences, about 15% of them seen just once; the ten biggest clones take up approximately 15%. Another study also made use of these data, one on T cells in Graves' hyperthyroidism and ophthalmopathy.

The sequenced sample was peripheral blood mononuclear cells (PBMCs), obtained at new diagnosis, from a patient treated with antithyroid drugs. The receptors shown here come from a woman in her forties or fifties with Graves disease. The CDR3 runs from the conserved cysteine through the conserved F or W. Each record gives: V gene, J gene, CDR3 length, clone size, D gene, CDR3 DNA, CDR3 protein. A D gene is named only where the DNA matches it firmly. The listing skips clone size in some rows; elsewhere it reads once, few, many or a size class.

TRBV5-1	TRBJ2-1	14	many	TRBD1	TGCGCCAGCAGCCTGGGACAGGAGTGGGATGAGCAGTTCTTC	CASSLGQEWDEQFF
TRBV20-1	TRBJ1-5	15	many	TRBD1	TGCAGTGGGGGGGAGACAGGGGGCAACAATCAGCCCCAGCATTTT	CSGGETGGNNQPQHF
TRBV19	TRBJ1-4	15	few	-	TGTGCCAGTACCAAATTCGGGGGAGGCGGTGAAAAACTGTTTTTT	CASTKFGGGGEKLFF
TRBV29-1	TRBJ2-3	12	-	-	TGCGCCCTTCGTTCGAGCACAGATACGCAGTATTTT	CALRSSTDTQYF
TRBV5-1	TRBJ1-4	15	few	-	TGCGCCAGCAGCTTGAGTTTACAGGGCGATGAAAAACTGTTTTTT	CASSLSLQGDEKLFF
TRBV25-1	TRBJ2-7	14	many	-	TGTGCCAGCAGTGGGGGGACTTCCTACTACGAGCAGTACTTC	CASSGGTSYYEQYF
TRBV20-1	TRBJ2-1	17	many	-	TGCAGTGCTAGAGCCCCTCTTTTTTTGAGCTCCTACAATGAGCAGTTCTTC	CSARAPLFLSSYNEQFF
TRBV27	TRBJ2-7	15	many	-	TGTGCCAGCAGTTTATCCGGTCCCGGAGTGGGAGAGCAGTACTTC	CASSLSGPGVGEQYF
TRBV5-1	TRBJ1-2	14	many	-	TGCGCCAGCAGCTTGGTAGGAGCTAACTATGGCTACACCTTC	CASSLVGANYGYTF
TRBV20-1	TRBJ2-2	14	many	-	TGCAGGTTTCCCCGGGGCGTTTTCACCGGGGAGCTGTTTTTT	CRFPRGVFTGELFF
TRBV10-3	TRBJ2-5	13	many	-	TGTGCCATCAGTGAGCGGCCGCAAGAGACCCAGTACTTC	CAISERPQETQYF
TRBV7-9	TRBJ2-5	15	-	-	TGTGCCAGCAGCTTAGGAGACAAGGGGGTGCGGACCCAGTACTTC	CASSLGDKGVRTQYF
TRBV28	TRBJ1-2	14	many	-	TGTGCCAGCAGTCCGGGGCACCCTGCCTATGGCTACACCTTC	CASSPGHPAYGYTF
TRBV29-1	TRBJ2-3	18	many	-	TGCAGCGTTGACTCTCTCGGCCAGGGGCTCCCTAGCGCAGATACGCAGTATTTT	CSVDSLGQGLPSADTQYF
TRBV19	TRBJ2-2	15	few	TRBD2	TGTGCCAGTAGTATAGGGTCGGGAGGTATCGGGGAGCTGTTTTTT	CASSIGSGGIGELFF
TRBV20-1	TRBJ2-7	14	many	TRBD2	TGCAGTGCAAGGACTAGCGGGAGCGCCTACGAGCAGTACTTC	CSARTSGSAYEQYF
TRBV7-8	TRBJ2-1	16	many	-	TGTGCCAGCAGCTTAAGGGACCGCAGCCCCTACAATGAGCAGTTCTTC	CASSLRDRSPYNEQFF
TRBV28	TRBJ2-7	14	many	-	TGTGCCAGCGGGGGCGCTGCTCCCTCCTACGAGCAGTACTTC	CASGGAAPSYEQYF
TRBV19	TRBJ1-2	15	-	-	TGTGCCAGTAGCCCTGTCAGGGACCAATATTATGGCTACACCTTC	CASSPVRDQYYGYTF
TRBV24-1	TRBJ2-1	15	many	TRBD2	TGTGCCACCAGTGATCCCCTGGCGGGAGTCAATGAGCAGTTCTTC	CATSDPLAGVNEQFF
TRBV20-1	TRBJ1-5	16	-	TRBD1	TGCAGTGCTAGAGAGCGGGACAGGGAAGGCAATCAGCCCCAGCATTTT	CSARERDREGNQPQHF
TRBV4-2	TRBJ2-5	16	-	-	TGTGCCAGCAGCCAAGGGTCTTCGGGAGTAAGAGAGACCCAGTACTTC	CASSQGSSGVRETQYF
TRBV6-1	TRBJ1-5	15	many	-	TGTGCCAGCACTCGGGACATAAATAGCAATCAGCCCCAGCATTTT	CASTRDINSNQPQHF
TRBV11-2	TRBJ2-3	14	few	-	TGTGCCAGCAGCTTACAGCACGTTACAGATACGCAGTATTTT	CASSLQHVTDTQYF
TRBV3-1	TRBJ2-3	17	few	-	TGTGCCAGCAGCCAAGGGGACCCCTGGGCGAGCACAGATACGCAGTATTTT	CASSQGDPWASTDTQYF
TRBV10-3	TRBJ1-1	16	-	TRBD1	TGTGCCGCCATCAGTGGGGGGACAGGATCGAACACTGAAGCTTTCTTT	CAAISGGTGSNTEAFF
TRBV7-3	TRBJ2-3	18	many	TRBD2	TGTGCCAGCAGCTTAACCCCTAATCGCGGGAGTGCGGCAGATACGCAGTATTTT	CASSLTPNRGSAADTQYF
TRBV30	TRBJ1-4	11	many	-	TGTGCCTGGGGGACTAATGAAAAACTGTTTTTT	CAWGTNEKLFF
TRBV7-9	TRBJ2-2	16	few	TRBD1	TGTGCCAGCAGCTTAGCGGCAGGGGGTAACACCGGGGAGCTGTTTTTT	CASSLAAGGNTGELFF
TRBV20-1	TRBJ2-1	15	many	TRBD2	TGCAGTGCTAATGTAGCGGGGGGCCTTGAGGGTGAGCAGTTCTTC	CSANVAGGLEGEQFF
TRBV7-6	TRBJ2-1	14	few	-	TGTGCCAGCAGCAAAGAAATAAGGGGCAATGAGCAGTTCTTC	CASSKEIRGNEQFF
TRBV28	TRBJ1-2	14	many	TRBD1	TGTGCCAGCAGTTTACGAGACAGGGAATTTGGCTACACCTTC	CASSLRDREFGYTF
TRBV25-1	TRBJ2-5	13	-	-	TGTGCCAGCAGTGAAGCGGGGGCTGAGACCCAGTACTTC	CASSEAGAETQYF
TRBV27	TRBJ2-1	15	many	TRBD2	TGTGCCAGCAGTTTGCGGCTAGCGGGAGAGGTTGAGCAGTTCTTC	CASSLRLAGEVEQFF
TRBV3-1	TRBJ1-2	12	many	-	TGTGCCAGCAGCCAAGTATATGTTGGCTACACCTTC	CASSQVYVGYTF
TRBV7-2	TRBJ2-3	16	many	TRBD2	TGTGCCAGCAGCACCGTAGCGGGAGACTTCTCAGATACGCAGTATTTT	CASSTVAGDFSDTQYF
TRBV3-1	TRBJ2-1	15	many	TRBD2	TGTGCCAGCAGCCTAGGACTAGCGAAAAACAATGAGCAGTTCTTC	CASSLGLAKNNEQFF
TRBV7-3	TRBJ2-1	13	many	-	TGTGCCAGCAGCTTGTGGAGACAGAATGAGCAGTTCTTC	CASSLWRQNEQFF
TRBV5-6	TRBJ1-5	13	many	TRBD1	TGTGCCAGCAGCTTGGCCAGGGGGCAGCCCCAGCATTTT	CASSLARGQPQHF
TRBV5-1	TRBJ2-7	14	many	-	TGCGCCAGCAGCTCGAACGGAATAGCCTACGAGCAGTACTTC	CASSSNGIAYEQYF
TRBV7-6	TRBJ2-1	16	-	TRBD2	TGTGCCAGCAGCCCGGCGGAGGCGGGGGGATACAATGAGCAGTTCTTC	CASSPAEAGGYNEQFF
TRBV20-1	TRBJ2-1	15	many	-	TGCAGTGCTAGAGATCCGCTAGCGCCCAACAATGAGCAGTTCTTC	CSARDPLAPNNEQFF
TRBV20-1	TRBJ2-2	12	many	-	TGCAGTGCTAGTGACTACACCGGGGAGCTGTTTTTT	CSASDYTGELFF
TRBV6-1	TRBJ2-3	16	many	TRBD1	TGTGCCAGCAGCCCCCGATCCCGGACAGGGGGAGGTACGCAGTATTTT	CASSPRSRTGGGTQYF
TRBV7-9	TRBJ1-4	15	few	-	TGTGCCAGCAGCGGGGGTCGGGGAAGGGCAGAAAAACTGTTTTTT	CASSGGRGRAEKLFF
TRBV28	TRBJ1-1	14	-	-	TGTGCCAGCATCCCTAGCAAGGGGAACACTGAAGCTTTCTTT	CASIPSKGNTEAFF
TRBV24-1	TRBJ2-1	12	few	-	TGTGCCACCAGTGGGTTCGTCAATGAGCAGTTCTTC	CATSGFVNEQFF
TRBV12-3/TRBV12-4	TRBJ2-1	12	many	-	TGTGCCAGCAGTTGGGGTGGATCTGAGCAGTTCTTC	CASSWGGSEQFF
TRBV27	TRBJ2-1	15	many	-	TGTGCCAGCAGTTTAATGGCAGGGGACTACAATGAGCAGTTCTTC	CASSLMAGDYNEQFF
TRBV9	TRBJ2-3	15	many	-	TGTGCCAGCAGCGTAGTGGGGGGCCCCACAGATACGCAGTATTTT	CASSVVGGPTDTQYF
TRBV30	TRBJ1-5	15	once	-	TGTGCCTGGGGTCGCCCCTCGGGGCCCAGGCAGCCCCAGCATTTT	CAWGRPSGPRQPQHF
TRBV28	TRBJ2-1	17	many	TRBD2	TGTGCCAGCAGCTCCCTTCCTAGCGGGAGATCTTACAATGAGCAGTTCTTC	CASSSLPSGRSYNEQFF
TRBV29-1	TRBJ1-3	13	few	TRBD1	TGCAGCGCATTGACAGGGGGGGAAAACACCATATATTTT	CSALTGGENTIYF
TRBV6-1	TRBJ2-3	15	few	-	TGTGCCAGCAGCCACGACAGGCTAAGCACAGATACGCAGTATTTT	CASSHDRLSTDTQYF